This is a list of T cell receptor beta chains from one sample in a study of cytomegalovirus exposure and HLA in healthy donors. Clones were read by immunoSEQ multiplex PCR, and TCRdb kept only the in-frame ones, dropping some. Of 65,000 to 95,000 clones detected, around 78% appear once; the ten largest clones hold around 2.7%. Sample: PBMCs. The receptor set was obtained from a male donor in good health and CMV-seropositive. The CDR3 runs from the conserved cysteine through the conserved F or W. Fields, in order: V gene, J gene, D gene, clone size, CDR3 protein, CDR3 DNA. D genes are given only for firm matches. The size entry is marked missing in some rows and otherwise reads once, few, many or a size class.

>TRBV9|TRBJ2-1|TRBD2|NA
CASSSWTSGINKYNEQFF
TGTGCCAGCAGCTCCTGGACTAGCGGGATAAATAAGTACAATGAGCAGTTCTTC
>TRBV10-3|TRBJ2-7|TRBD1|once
CAISEYRGYEQYF
TGTGCCATCAGTGAGTACAGGGGTTACGAGCAGTACTTC
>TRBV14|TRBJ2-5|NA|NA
CASSQSHDSLGRKTQYF
TGTGCCAGCAGCCAATCCCATGACAGTTTGGGGAGGAAGACCCAGTACTTC
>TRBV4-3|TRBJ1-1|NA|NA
CASSRQGQNTEAFF
TGCGCCAGCAGCCGTCAGGGGCAGAACACTGAAGCTTTCTTT
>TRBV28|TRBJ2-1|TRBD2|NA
CASSGNPGLAGEFHNEQFF
TGTGCCAGCAGTGGGAATCCGGGACTAGCGGGAGAGTTCCACAATGAGCAGTTCTTC
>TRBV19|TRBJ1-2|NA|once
CASSIGRGEVYGYTF
TGTGCCAGTAGTATAGGCCGGGGGGAAGTCTATGGCTACACCTTC
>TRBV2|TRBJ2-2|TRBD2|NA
CASSDPPAGGWTGELFF
TGTGCCAGCAGTGACCCCCCCGCGGGAGGATGGACCGGGGAGCTGTTTTTT
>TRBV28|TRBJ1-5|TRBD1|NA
CASHRGKNNQPQHF
TGTGCCAGCCACAGGGGCAAGAACAATCAGCCCCAGCATTTT
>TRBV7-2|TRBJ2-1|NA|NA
CASSYVAGDEQFF
TGTGCCAGCAGCTACGTTGCAGGCGATGAGCAGTTCTTC
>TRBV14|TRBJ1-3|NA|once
CASSPQGFSGNTIYF
TGTGCCAGCAGCCCTCAGGGATTTTCCGGAAACACCATATATTTT
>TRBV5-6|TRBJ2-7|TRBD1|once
CASSRTGASSEQYF
TGTGCCAGCAGCAGGACAGGGGCTTCTAGCGAGCAGTACTTC
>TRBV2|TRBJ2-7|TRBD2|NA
CASRWTSGLSYEQYF
TGTGCCAGCAGATGGACTAGCGGGCTCTCCTACGAGCAGTACTTC
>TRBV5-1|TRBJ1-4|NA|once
CASSFDRSSGEKLFF
TGCGCCAGCAGCTTCGATCGGAGCTCAGGGGAAAAACTGTTTTTT
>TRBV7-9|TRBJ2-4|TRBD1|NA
CASSFPGQGWTKNIQYF
TGTGCCAGCAGCTTCCCGGGACAGGGCTGGACCAAAAACATTCAGTACTTC
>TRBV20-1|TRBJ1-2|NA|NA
CSGGGYTF
TGCAGTGGAGGTGGCTACACCTTC
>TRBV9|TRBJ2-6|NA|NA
CASSQKGTGLSGANVLTF
TGTGCCAGCAGCCAAAAAGGAACGGGTCTCTCTGGGGCCAACGTCCTGACTTTC
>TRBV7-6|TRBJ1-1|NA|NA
CASSTGQLNTEAFF
TGTGCCAGCAGCACCGGACAGCTGAACACTGAAGCTTTCTTT
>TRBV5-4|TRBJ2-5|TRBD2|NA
CASSLGTSGRAQETQYF
TGTGCCAGCAGCTTGGGGACTAGCGGGAGGGCCCAAGAGACCCAGTACTTC
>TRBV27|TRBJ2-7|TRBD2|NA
CASRIAGGPIYEQYF
TGTGCCAGCAGAATAGCGGGAGGGCCCATCTACGAGCAGTACTTC
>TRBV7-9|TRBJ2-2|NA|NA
CASSPVLAPPGELFF
TGTGCCAGCAGCCCCGTCTTAGCGCCCCCCGGGGAGCTGTTTTTT
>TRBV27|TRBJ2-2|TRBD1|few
CASSQTGASTGELFF
TGTGCCAGTAGCCAAACAGGGGCTTCCACCGGGGAGCTGTTTTTT
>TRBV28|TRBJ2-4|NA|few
CASSLVQGNIQYF
TGTGCCAGCAGTTTAGTTCAGGGAAACATTCAGTACTTC
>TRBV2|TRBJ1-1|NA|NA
CASSREGLAEAFF
TGTGCCAGCTCCAGGGAAGGGTTGGCTGAAGCTTTCTTT
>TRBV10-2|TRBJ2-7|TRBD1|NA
CASSESWTGTYEQYF
TGCGCCAGCAGTGAGTCGTGGACAGGGACCTACGAGCAGTACTTC
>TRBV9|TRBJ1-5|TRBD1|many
CASSVGDRGGQPQHF
TGTGCCAGCAGCGTAGGGGACAGGGGGGGACAGCCCCAGCATTTT
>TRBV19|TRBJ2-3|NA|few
CASRKASGTDTQYF
TGTGCCAGTAGGAAAGCCTCCGGCACAGATACGCAGTATTTT
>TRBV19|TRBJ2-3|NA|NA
CASRMQGKGNADTQYF
TGTGCCAGTCGTATGCAGGGTAAGGGCAACGCAGATACGCAGTATTTT
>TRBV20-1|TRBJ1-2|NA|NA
CSATWGSGYTF
TGCAGTGCTACATGGGGCTCTGGCTACACCTTC
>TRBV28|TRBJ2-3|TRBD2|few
CASSKLAVGTDTQYF
TGTGCCAGCAGTAAACTAGCGGTGGGCACAGATACGCAGTATTTT
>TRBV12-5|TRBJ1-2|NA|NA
CASGPWTHGYTF
TGTGCTAGTGGTCCATGGACACATGGCTACACCTTC
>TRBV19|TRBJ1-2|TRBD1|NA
CASGDREYRYTF
TGTGCCAGCGGGGACAGGGAGTATCGCTACACCTTC
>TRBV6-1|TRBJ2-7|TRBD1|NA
CASRVDRGNYEQYF
TGTGCCAGCAGGGTTGACAGGGGAAACTACGAGCAGTACTTC
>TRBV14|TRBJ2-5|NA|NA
CASSQERETQYF
TGTGCCAGCAGCCAAGAGAGGGAGACCCAGTACTTC
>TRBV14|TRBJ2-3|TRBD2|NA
CASSQDLGSGSGNTDTQYF
TGTGCCAGCAGCCAAGATCTGGGTAGCGGGAGTGGAAACACAGATACGCAGTATTTT
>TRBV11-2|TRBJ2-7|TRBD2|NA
CASSFRTSGNYEQYF
TGTGCCAGCAGCTTTCGGACTAGCGGGAACTACGAGCAGTACTTC
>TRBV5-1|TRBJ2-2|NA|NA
CASSAGLSNTGELFF
TGCGCCAGCAGCGCGGGACTTTCGAACACCGGGGAGCTGTTTTTT
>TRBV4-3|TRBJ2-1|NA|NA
CASSQDGGIGGEQFF
TGCGCCAGCAGCCAAGATGGAGGGATCGGCGGGGAGCAGTTCTTC
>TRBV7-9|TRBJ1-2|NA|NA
CASSLGGGTGGYTF
TGTGCCAGCAGCTTAGGGGGAGGAACGGGTGGCTACACCTTC
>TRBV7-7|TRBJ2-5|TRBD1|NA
CASRPQGQQETQYF
TGTGCCAGCAGACCGCAGGGACAGCAAGAGACCCAGTACTTC
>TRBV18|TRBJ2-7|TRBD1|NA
CASSPSDRGYEQYF
TGTGCCAGCTCACCATCGGACAGGGGTTACGAGCAGTACTTC
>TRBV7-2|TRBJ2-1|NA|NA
CASSLDNEQFF
TGTGCCAGCAGCCTCGACAATGAGCAGTTCTTC
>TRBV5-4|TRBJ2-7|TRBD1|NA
CASSFPGQGGYEQYF
TGTGCCAGCAGTTTCCCGGGACAGGGCGGGTACGAGCAGTACTTC
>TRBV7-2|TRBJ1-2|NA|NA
CASSVDRVYGYTF
TGTGCCAGCAGCGTCGACAGAGTCTATGGCTACACCTTC
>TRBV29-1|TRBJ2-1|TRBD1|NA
CSVNRGTNEQFF
TGCAGCGTGAACAGGGGGACGAATGAGCAGTTCTTC
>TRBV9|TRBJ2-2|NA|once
CASSVSGVTGELFF
TGTGCCAGCAGCGTTTCGGGAGTAACCGGGGAGCTGTTTTTT
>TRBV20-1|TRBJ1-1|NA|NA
CSALRGTEAFF
TGCAGTGCCCTCCGGGGCACTGAAGCTTTCTTT
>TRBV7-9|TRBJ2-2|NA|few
CASSLGGTSHGELFF
TGTGCCAGCAGCTTAGGCGGGACCTCCCACGGGGAGCTGTTTTTT
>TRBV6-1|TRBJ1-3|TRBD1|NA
CASIQGAGGNTIYF
TGTGCCAGCATCCAGGGGGCAGGTGGAAACACCATATATTTT
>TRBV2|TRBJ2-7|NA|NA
CASSERRGQGKQYF
TGTGCCAGCAGTGAACGCAGGGGCCAGGGCAAGCAGTACTTC
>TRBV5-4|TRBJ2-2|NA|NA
CASSLVRTGELFF
TGTGCCAGCAGCTTGGTACGGACCGGGGAGCTGTTTTTT
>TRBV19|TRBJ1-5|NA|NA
CASRGIGGNQPQHF
TGTGCCAGTCGAGGCATAGGGGGCAATCAGCCCCAGCATTTT